The sequence of this TCR beta chain was determined in a study of shared clonotypes between healthy human individuals. Study conclusions and caveats: The study generally estimated greater richness for naive than memory subsets. The authors sampled blood alone, and tissue repertoires likely differ.

Naive CD8 cells lacked CD45RO and underwent positive selection for CCR7, leaving out terminally differentiated effector memory CD45RA+ cells. Running of the assay took place at deep level. Every subset had its genomic DNA shared out evenly among several immunoSEQ plates. Clones were read by immunoSEQ multiplex PCR, and TCRdb kept only the in-frame ones, dropping some. Of about 2 million clones in the sample, over 85% are singletons; the top ten hold roughly 1%. This CDR3 comprises 16 residues. J was trimmed by 0 bases and V by 5 bases; bases with no gene match: 9. From germline, CDR1 is SEHNR and CDR2 FQNEAQ (reference sequence). This clone was recorded once. Its antigen is still unknown.

This chain uses TRBV7-9 with TRBJ1-1, with 7 positions matching TRBD1. What was sequenced was naive CD8+ T cells sorted from blood. The receptor was derived from a young man in good health. The CDR3 loop is CASSPLTGYMNTEAFF. The DNA of the CDR3 is TGTGCCAGCAGCCCCTTGACAGGGTACATGAACACTGAAGCTTTCTTT.